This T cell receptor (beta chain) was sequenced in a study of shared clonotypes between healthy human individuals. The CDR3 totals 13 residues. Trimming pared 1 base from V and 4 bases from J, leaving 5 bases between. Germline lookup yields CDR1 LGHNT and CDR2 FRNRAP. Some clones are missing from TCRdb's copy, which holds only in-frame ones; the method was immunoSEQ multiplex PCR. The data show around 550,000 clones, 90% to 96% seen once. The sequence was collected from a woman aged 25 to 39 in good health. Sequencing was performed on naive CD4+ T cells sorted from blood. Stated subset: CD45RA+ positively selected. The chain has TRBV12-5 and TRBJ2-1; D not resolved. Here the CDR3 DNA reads TGTGCTAGTGGTTTGGAACAGTACAATGAGCAGTTCTTC. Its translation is CASGLEQYNEQFF. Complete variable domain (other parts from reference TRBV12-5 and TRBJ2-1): DARVTQTPRHKVTEMGQEVTMRCQPILGHNTVFWYRQTMMQGLELLAYFRNRAPLDDSGMPKDRFSAEMPDATLATLKIQPSEPRDSAVYFCASGLEQYNEQFFGPGTRLTVL.